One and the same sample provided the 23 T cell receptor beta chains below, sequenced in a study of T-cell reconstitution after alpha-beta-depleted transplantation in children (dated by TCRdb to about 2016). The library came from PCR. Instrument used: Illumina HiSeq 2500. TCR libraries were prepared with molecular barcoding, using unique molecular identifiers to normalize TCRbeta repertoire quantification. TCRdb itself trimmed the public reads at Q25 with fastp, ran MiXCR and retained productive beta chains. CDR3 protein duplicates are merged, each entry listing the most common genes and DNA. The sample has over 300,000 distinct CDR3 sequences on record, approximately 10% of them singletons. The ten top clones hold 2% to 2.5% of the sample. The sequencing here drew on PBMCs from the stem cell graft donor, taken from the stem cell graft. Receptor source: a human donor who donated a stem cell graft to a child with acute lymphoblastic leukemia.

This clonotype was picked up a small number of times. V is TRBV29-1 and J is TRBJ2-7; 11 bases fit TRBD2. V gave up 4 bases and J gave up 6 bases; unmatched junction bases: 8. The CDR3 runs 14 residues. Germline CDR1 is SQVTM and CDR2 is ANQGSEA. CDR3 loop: CSVAQLAGELEQYF. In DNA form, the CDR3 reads TGCAGCGTTGCCCAACTAGCGGGAGAACTCGAGCAGTACTTC.

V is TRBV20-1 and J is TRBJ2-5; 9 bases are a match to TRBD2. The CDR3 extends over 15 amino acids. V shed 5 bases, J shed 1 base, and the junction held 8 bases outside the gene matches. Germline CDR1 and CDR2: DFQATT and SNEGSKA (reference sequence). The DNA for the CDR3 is TGCAGTGCTCGTCCTAGCGGGATGTTCCAAGAGACCCAGTACTTC. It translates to CSARPSGMFQETQYF.

CDR3: CASSPQGISDTQYF. The CDR3 DNA sequence: TGTGCCAGCTCACCACAGGGGATCTCAGATACGCAGTATTTT. The V gene is TRBV18, the J gene TRBJ2-3, with a possible D match to TRBD1 (5 bases). This CDR3 comprises 14 residues. V was shortened by 1 base and J by 4 bases, with 9 bases between the two germline ends. Germline CDR1 is KGHSH and CDR2 is LQKENI.

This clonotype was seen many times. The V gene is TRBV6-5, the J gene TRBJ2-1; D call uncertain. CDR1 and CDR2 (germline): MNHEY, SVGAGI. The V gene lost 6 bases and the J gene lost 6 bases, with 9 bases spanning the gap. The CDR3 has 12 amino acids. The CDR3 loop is CASSRPPNEQFF. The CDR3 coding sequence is TGTGCCAGCAGCAGGCCCCCCAATGAGCAGTTCTTC.

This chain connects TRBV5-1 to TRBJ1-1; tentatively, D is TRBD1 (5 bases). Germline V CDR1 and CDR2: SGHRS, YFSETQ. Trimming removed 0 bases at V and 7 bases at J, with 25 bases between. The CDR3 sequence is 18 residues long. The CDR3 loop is CASSLETPPGPMGVEAFF. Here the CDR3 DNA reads TGCGCCAGCAGCTTGGAGACCCCCCCCGGACCTATGGGGGTTGAAGCTTTCTTT.

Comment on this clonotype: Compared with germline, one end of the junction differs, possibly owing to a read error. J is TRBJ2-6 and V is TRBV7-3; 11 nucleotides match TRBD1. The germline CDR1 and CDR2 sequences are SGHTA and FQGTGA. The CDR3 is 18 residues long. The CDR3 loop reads CASSEADRGHIGANGLTF. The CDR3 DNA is TGTGCCAGCAGCGAGGCGGACAGGGGGCACATTGGGGCCAACGGCCTGACTTTC. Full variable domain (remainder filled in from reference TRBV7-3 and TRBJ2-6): GAGVSQTPSNKVTEKGKYVELRCDPISGHTALYWYRQSLGQGPEFLIYFQGTGAADDSGLPNDRFFAVRPEGSVSTLKIQRTERGDSAVYLCASSEADRGHIGANGLTFGAGSRLTVL.

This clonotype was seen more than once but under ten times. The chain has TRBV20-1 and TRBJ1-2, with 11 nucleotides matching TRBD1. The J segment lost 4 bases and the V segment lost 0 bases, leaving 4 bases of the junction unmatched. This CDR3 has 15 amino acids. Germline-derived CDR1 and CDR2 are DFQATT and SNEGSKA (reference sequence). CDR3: CSARDGDRGVYGYTF. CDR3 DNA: TGCAGTGCTAGAGATGGGGACAGGGGGGTCTATGGCTACACCTTC.

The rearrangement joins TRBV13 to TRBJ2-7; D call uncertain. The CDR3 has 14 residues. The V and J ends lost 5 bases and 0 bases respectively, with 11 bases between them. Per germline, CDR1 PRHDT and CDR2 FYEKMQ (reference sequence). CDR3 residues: CASSLRTVSYEQYF. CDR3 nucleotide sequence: TGTGCCAGCAGCCTCAGGACGGTCTCCTACGAGCAGTACTTC.

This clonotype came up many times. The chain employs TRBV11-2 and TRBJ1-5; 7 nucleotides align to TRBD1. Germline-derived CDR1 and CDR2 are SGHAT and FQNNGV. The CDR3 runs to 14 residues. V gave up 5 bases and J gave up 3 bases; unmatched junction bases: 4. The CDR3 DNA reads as TGTGCCAGCAGCCTGGACAGGCTCAATCAGCCCCAGCATTTT. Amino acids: CASSLDRLNQPQHF.

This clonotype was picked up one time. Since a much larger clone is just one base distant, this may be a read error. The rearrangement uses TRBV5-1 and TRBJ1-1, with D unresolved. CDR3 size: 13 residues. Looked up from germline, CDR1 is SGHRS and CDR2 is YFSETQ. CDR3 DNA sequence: TGCGACAGCAGCTTGAACGGGAACACTGAAGCTTTCTTT. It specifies CDSSLNGNTEAFF.

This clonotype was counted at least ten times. CDR3 bases: TGCGCCAGCAGCCAAGCTACCGGGACAGGGGGCTACGAGCAGTACTTC. It translates to CASSQATGTGGYEQYF. This chain joins TRBV4-3 and TRBJ2-7, with 11 bases aligning to TRBD1. The CDR3 spans 16 residues. Per germline, CDR1 LGHNA and CDR2 YSLEER. With 1 base clipped from V and 3 bases from J, the junction kept 5 bases outside the gene matches.

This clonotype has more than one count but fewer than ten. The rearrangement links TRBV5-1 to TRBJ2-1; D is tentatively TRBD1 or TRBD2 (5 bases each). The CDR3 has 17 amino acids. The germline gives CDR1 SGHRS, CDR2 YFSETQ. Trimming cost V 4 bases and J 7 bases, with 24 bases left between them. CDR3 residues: CASSLFRASRALNEQFF. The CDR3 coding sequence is TGCGCCAGCAGCCTATTCAGGGCGTCGAGGGCATTGAATGAGCAGTTCTTC.

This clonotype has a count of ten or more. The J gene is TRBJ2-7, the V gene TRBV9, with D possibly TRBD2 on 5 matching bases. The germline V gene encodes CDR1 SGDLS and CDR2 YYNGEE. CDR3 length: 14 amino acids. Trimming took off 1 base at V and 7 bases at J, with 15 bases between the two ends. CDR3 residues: CASSVSQRSGEQYF. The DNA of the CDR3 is TGTGCCAGCAGCGTAAGTCAGCGGTCGGGAGAGCAGTACTTC.

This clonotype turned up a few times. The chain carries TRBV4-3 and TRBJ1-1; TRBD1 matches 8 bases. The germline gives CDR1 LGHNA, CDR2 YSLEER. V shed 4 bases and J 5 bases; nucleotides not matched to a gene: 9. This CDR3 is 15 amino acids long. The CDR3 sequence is CASSRATGVGTEAFF. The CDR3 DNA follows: TGCGCCAGCAGCCGGGCGACAGGGGTGGGGACTGAAGCTTTCTTT.

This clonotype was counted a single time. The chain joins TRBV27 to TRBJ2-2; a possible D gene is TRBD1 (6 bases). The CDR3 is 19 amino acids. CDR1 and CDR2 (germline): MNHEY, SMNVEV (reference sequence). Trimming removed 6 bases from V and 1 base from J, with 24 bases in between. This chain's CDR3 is CASSPSPRDRLENTGELFF. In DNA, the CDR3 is TGTGCCAGCAGCCCTAGCCCCCGCGACAGGTTAGAGAACACCGGGGAGCTGTTTTTT.

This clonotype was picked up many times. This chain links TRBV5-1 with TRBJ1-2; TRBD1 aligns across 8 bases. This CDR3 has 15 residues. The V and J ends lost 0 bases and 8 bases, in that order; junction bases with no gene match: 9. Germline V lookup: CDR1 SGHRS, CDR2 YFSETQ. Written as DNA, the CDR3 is TGCGCCAGCAGCTTGGGACATGGGACAGGACCCGGCTACACCTTC. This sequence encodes CASSLGHGTGPGYTF.

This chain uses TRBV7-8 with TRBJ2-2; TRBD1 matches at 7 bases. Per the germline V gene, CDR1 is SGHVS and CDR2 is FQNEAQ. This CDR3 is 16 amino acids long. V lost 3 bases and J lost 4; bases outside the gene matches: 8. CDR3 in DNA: TGTGCCAGCAGCTTTCGGCCGACAGGGACCACCGGGGAGCTGTTTTTT. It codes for CASSFRPTGTTGELFF.

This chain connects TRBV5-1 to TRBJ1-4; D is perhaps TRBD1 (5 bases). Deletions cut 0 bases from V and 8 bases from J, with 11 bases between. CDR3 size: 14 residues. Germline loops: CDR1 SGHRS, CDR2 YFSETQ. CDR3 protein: CASSLGQGKEKLFF. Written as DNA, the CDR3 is TGCGCCAGCAGCTTGGGCCAGGGCAAAGAAAAACTGTTTTTT.

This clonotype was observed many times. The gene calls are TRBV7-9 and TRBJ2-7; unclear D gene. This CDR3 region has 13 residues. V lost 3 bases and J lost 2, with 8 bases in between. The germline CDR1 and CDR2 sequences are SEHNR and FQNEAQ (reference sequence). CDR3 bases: TGTGCCAGCAGCTTCGACGGGCCCTACGAGCAGTACTTC. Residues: CASSFDGPYEQYF.

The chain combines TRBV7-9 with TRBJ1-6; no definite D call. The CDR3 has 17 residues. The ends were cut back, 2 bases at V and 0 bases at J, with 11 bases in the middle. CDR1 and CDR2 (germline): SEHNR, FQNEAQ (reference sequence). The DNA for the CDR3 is TGTGCCAGCAGCTTACCCGGTACTGGCTCCTATAATTCACCCCTCCACTTT. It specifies CASSLPGTGSYNSPLHF.

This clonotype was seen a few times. Here the CDR3 DNA reads TGTGCCAGCAGTTTCCGTGGGACAGGGGGTGAAAAACTGTTTTTT. Translated: CASSFRGTGGEKLFF. This rearrangement joins TRBV6-5 to TRBJ1-4, with 11 bases aligning to TRBD1. Germline CDR1 MNHEY, CDR2 SVGAGI. CDR3 length: 15 residues. Trimming removed 4 bases from V and 7 bases from J; junction bases left unmatched: 5.

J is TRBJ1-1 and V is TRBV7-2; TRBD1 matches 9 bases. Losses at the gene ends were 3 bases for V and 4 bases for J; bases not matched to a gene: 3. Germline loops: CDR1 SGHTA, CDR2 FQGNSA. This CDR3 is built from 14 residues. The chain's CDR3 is CASSFGTGPTEAFF. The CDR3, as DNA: TGTGCCAGCAGCTTCGGGACAGGGCCCACTGAAGCTTTCTTT.

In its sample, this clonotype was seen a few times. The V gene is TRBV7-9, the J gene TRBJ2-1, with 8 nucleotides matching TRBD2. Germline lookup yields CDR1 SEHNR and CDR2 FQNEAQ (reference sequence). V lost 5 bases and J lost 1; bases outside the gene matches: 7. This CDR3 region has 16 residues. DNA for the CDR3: TGTGCCAGCAGCCGATCACGCGGGGGGTCCTACAATGAGCAGTTCTTC. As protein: CASSRSRGGSYNEQFF. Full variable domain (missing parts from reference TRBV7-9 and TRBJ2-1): DTGVSQNPRHKITKRGQNVTFRCDPISEHNRLYWYRQTLGQGPEFLTYFQNEAQLEKSRLLSDRFSAERPKGSFSTLEIQRTEQGDSAMYLCASSRSRGGSYNEQFFGPGTRLTVL.